The clone carrying this TCR beta chain was counted at least ten times. These data are taken from a study of human T cells and chemical hapten exposure. Time point in this sample: patch test 1, 2 weeks after DPC sensitization. Treatment given: therapeutic diphenylcyclopropenone sensitization with weekly scalp DPC. Total RNA extraction was carried out from unfractionated whole blood. Via MiXCR, TCRdb re-called the RACE reads, giving one row per CDR3 protein. The sample carries 50,000 or so distinct CDR3 sequences, about a tenth recorded once. V was shortened by 7 bases and J by 5 bases, with 9 bases between the two germline ends. The CDR3 is 12 amino acids. Per germline, CDR1 SEHNR and CDR2 FQNEAQ (reference sequence).

The rearrangement links TRBV7-9 to TRBJ1-5; D might be TRBD1 (5 bases). This TCR derives from a woman aged 50 to 60 with alopecia areata. Some clones in this sample may be carry-over from other donors' samples. The input for sequencing was whole blood, taken in connection with sensitization to the hapten diphenylcyclopropenone (DPC). DNA for the CDR3: TGTGCCAGCACCAAAGGGGATCAGCCCCAGCATTTT. Residues: CASTKGDQPQHF.